The source of this T cell receptor (beta chain) is a study of T-cell reconstitution after alpha-beta-depleted transplantation in children. Whole-study findings and limits: Some patients' high day-60 TCRbeta diversity was traced to surviving recipient T cells and thymic progenitors. After one year, T-cell counts and TCRbeta diversity mostly came from new T cells.

Preparation of the TCRbeta library used unique molecular identifiers. TCRdb fed the PCR reads into MiXCR, producing one record per CDR3 protein. The sample contains 500,000 to 750,000 distinct CDR3 sequences, roughly a quarter of which appear only once. From germline, CDR1 is SEHNR and CDR2 FQNEAQ (reference sequence). V lost 3 bases to trimming and J lost 3 bases; unmatched junction nucleotides: 4. This CDR3 spans 15 amino acids. To note about this clonotype: Its matching antigen is unknown.

The clonotype was recovered from a boy under two years old with Wiskott-Aldrich syndrome, due to receive a stem cell transplant. The source was PBMCs, collected before TCRalphabeta/CD19-depleted stem cell transplant. The genes are TRBV7-9 and TRBJ2-3; 9 bases are a match to TRBD2. The CDR3 nucleotides are TGTGCCAGCAGCTTCATAGCGGGAGTGACAGATACGCAGTATTTT. This sequence encodes CASSFIAGVTDTQYF.